These 3 T cell receptor beta chains originate from one sample sequenced in a study of cytomegalovirus exposure and HLA in healthy donors. PCR involved 60 Vbeta and 13 Jbeta primers. Some clones are missing from TCRdb's copy, which holds only in-frame ones; the method was immunoSEQ multiplex PCR. The repertoire holds 65,000 or so clones, 60% to 85% seen once, with roughly 3.3% in the top ten. The sequenced material came from PBMCs. These receptors were obtained from a woman in her thirties or forties in good health and CMV-seropositive.

This clone was observed a handful of times. The V call is TRBV6-6, the J call TRBJ2-1; the match to TRBD1 covers 9 bases. V dropped 7 bases and J dropped 6; count of bases not matched to a gene: 10. Germline V CDR1 and CDR2: MNHNY, SVGAGI (reference sequence). CDR3 length: 15 residues. The CDR3 region has the DNA TGTGCCAGCACCTACTGGGGGACAGGGTCCAATGAGCAGTTCTTC. It encodes CASTYWGTGSNEQFF.

CDR3: CASSLHREAGLTTYGYTF. The CDR3 DNA reads TGTGCCAGCAGCCTCCACCGGGAGGCAGGGCTCACTACCTATGGCTACACCTTC. This sequence joins TRBV5-4 and TRBJ1-2; tentatively, D is TRBD1 (5 bases). This CDR3 is built from 18 residues. Trimming took off 4 bases at V and 4 bases at J, with 26 bases between the two ends. Germline CDR1 SGHNT, CDR2 YYREEE (reference sequence).

This clone is medium-sized. The chain couples TRBV10-3 to TRBJ2-3, with 11 bases identical to TRBD2. The CDR3 has 17 residues. The V gene end was trimmed by 2 bases and the J gene end by 4 bases; junction bases not matched to a gene: 8. Germline CDR1 reads ENHRY; CDR2 reads SYGVKD. DNA for the CDR3: TGTGCCATCAGTGAGAATGATCTTAGCGGGGGGGCAGATACGCAGTATTTT. Translated, it gives CAISENDLSGGADTQYF.